These 30 T cell receptor beta chains were sequenced from one sample in a study of tumor and adjacent non-tumor tissue in lung cancer. The template was RNA from unsorted bulk tissue. Distant lung tissue was collected more than 3 cm away from the tumor edge. Three rounds of nested PCR, following a modified ARM-PCR protocol, produced the TCRbeta library. TCRdb reprocessed the multiplex PCR reads via MiXCR and lists one record per CDR3 protein. Seen here are about 110,000 distinct CDR3 sequences, 60% to 80% observed once, and the top ten hold 15% to 20%. The sequencing sample was made of distant non-tumor lung tissue. These receptors all come from a man aged 55 to 69 with non-small cell lung cancer.

In its sample, this clonotype was seen a few times. The rearrangement joins TRBV24-1 to TRBJ2-2, with 8 bases fitting TRBD1. The CDR3 contains 17 residues. V was pared by 4 bases and J by 1 base, with 7 bases of the junction left unmatched. Germline assignment: CDR1 KGHDR and CDR2 SFDVKD. The CDR3 DNA sequence: TGTGCCACCAGTGACCCTCGACAGGGGAGGAACACCGGGGAGCTGTTTTTT. Encoded protein: CATSDPRQGRNTGELFF.

The J gene is TRBJ2-2, the V gene TRBV14; D not certain. Germline CDR1 reads SGHDN; CDR2 reads FVKESK. Between the trimmed V and J ends, which lost 6 bases and 6 bases, there was a span of 11 bases. There are 13 residues in the CDR3. CDR3 nucleotide sequence: TGTGCCAGCAGTCAAATTTCCTCCGGGGAGCTGTTTTTT. Encoded protein: CASSQISSGELFF.

For this clonotype: At one end the junction does not follow the germline gene, possibly because of a read error. V and J are TRBV18 and TRBJ2-4; the match to TRBD1 covers 7 bases. The CDR3 consists of 18 residues. CDR1 and CDR2 from the germline V gene are KGHSH and LQKENI. CDR3 amino acids: CASSPLDLGTEAKNIQYF. In nucleotides, the CDR3 is TGTGCCAGTTCACCGCTAGACCTCGGGACAGAAGCCAAAAACATTCAGTACTTC.

To note about this clonotype: An end of the junction does not agree with germline; a read error may underlie this. The rearrangement uses TRBV10-2 and TRBJ2-3, with TRBD2 matching 9 bases. The V gene's germline CDR1 is WSHSY and CDR2 SAAADI. The CDR3 extends over 16 amino acids. The CDR3 reads CANSAFASGDTDTQYF. In DNA form, the CDR3 reads TGCGCCAACAGTGCGTTTGCTAGCGGGGACACTGATACGCAGTATTTT.

At least ten counts were recorded for this clonotype. The chain links TRBV4-1 to TRBJ2-1, with 8 bases that match TRBD2. The length of the CDR3 is 16 residues. Germline V CDR1 and CDR2: MGHRA, YSYEKL. J lost 3 bases, V lost 4 bases, and 8 bases had no gene match. For the CDR3, the DNA is TGCGCCAGCAGCCCTCCTAGCGGGCGGAACTACAATGAGCAGTTCTTC. Amino acid sequence: CASSPPSGRNYNEQFF.

This chain uses TRBV10-3 with TRBJ2-1; 12 nucleotides match TRBD1. Germline V CDR1 and CDR2: ENHRY, SYGVKD. The CDR3 extends over 17 amino acids. J gave up 7 bases and V 9 bases, and 16 bases lay outside the gene matches. The CDR3 is CAMNDRPPGQGANEQFF. CDR3 nucleotide sequence: TGTGCCATGAATGATAGACCCCCGGGACAGGGGGCTAATGAGCAGTTCTTC.

Concerning this clonotype itself: The conserved phenylalanine or tryptophan is not found at the CDR3 terminus, so this likely reflects a read error. No DNA is shown, since the ends of the CDR3 on it are uncertain; the CDR3 is the one TCRdb lists. The genes are TRBV6-5 and TRBJ2-5; the D segment call TRBD1 is taken from the table without a DNA check. Germline V gene sequence: CDR1 MNHEY, CDR2 SVGAGI. With termini counted, the CDR3 has 14 amino acids. CDR3 protein: CASSEQGAEESQYL.

About this clonotype: The junction shows a germline mismatch at one end, possibly a read error. The V call is TRBV12-3 or TRBV12-4, the J call TRBJ2-6, with D hard to call. This CDR3 has 12 residues. CDR3: CATQYGTNVLTF. Written as DNA, the CDR3 is TGTGCCACACAATATGGGACCAACGTCCTGACTTTC.

Of note for this clonotype: Given a much more abundant clone one base away, this may be a read error. V and J are TRBV5-6 and TRBJ2-5; weak D call: TRBD1 (5 bases). CDR1 SGHDT and CDR2 YYEEEE come from the germline V gene. V dropped 4 bases and J dropped 0 bases, with 13 bases sitting between them. The CDR3 is 15 amino acids. The CDR3 here is CASSPPLDNQETQYF. The CDR3 coding sequence is TGTGCCAGCAGCCCCCCCCTGGACAACCAAGAGACCCAGTACTTC.

This clonotype has only a few counts. Sequence at one end of the junction differs from germline and may be a read error. The CDR3 loop reads CTSSLSGGPRGEQFF. The CDR3 nucleotides are TGTACCAGCAGTCTTAGCGGGGGCCCCCGGGGTGAGCAGTTCTTT. V gene TRBV12-3 or TRBV12-4 combines with J gene TRBJ2-1, with 9 bases fitting TRBD2. CDR3 size: 15 residues.

Details on this clonotype: A much more abundant neighbour one base away suggests this may be a read error. This chain joins TRBV6-2 or TRBV6-3 and TRBJ2-5; 7 nucleotides line up with TRBD1. The CDR3 totals 14 residues. The V gene's germline CDR1 is MNHEY and CDR2 SVGEGT. This CDR3 reads CASSQTGYQGTQYF. The CDR3 DNA is TGTGCCAGCAGTCAGACAGGGTACCAAGGGACCCAGTACTTC.

About this clonotype: With a much larger clone just one base away, this may be a read error. V usage is TRBV6-4 and J usage is TRBJ2-7, with TRBD2 matching over 10 bases. The CDR3 is made up of 15 amino acids. The V gene's germline CDR1 is MRHNA and CDR2 SNTAGT. The V and J ends lost 5 bases and 3 bases, in that order; junction bases with no gene match: 7. The CDR3 sequence is CASSPSGGDLYEQYF. The CDR3 DNA sequence: TGTGCCAGCAGTCCAAGCGGGGGGGATCTCTACGAGCAGTACTTC.

CDR3 sequence: CASSLARAGTQYF. The CDR3 region has the DNA TGCGCCAGCAGCTTGGCCCGGGCCGGGACGCAGTATTTT. The rearrangement links TRBV5-1 to TRBJ2-3, with unresolved D. The CDR3 is 13 amino acids. Trimming removed 0 bases at V and 9 bases at J, with 11 bases between. Germline CDR1 and CDR2: SGHRS and YFSETQ.

Many counts were recorded for this clonotype. This chain uses TRBV25-1 with TRBJ2-3; 7 bases agree with TRBD2. The CDR3 sequence is 15 residues long. Germline CDR1 and CDR2: MGHDK and SYGVNS. V dropped 6 bases and J dropped 1; count of bases not matched to a gene: 7. CDR3 residues: CASRTGTKRTDTQYF. CDR3 nucleotides: TGTGCCAGCAGGACCGGGACTAAACGCACAGATACGCAGTATTTT.

For this clonotype: One end of the junction is discordant with germline, which a read error may explain. The chain employs TRBV9 and TRBJ2-1, with 12 bases aligning to TRBD2. The germline CDR1 and CDR2 sequences are SGDLS and YYNGEE. The CDR3 length is 18 residues. This CDR3 is CASSPSGRAKAGSYEQSF. In DNA form, the CDR3 reads TGTGCCAGCAGCCCTAGCGGGAGGGCCAAAGCTGGGTCTTATGAGCAGTCCTTC.

Regarding this clonotype: A junction boundary mismatches the germline segment, possibly from a read error. The rearrangement joins TRBV2 to TRBJ2-5, with 10 nucleotides matching TRBD2. The germline gives CDR1 SNHLY, CDR2 FYNNEI. The CDR3 spans 16 residues. The DNA for the CDR3 is TGTGCCAACAGTGGGGGCCTAGCGGGAGCCCAAGAGACCCAGTACTTC. Residues: CANSGGLAGAQETQYF.

V is TRBV30 and J is TRBJ2-1, with D tentatively TRBD1 (5 bases). Germline V gene data show CDR1 as GTSNPN and CDR2 as SVGIG (reference sequence). The CDR3 is made up of 16 amino acids. The ends were cut back, 4 bases at V and 0 bases at J, with 16 bases in the middle. The CDR3, as DNA: TGTGCCTGGATGAGGCCCCACAGGAGCTCCTACAATGAGCAGTTCTTC. This codes for CAWMRPHRSSYNEQFF.

As to this clonotype: A clone one base away is much larger, so this may be a read error. The rearrangement uses TRBV13 and TRBJ2-5, with D uncertain. The length of the CDR3 is 16 residues. The germline V and J ends were trimmed by 5 bases and 6 bases, with 22 bases remaining between them. The germline V gene encodes CDR1 PRHDT and CDR2 FYEKMQ (reference sequence). The CDR3 region is CASSEQWSDGLKTQYF. CDR3 nucleotide sequence: TGTGCCAGCAGCGAACAGTGGAGTGATGGGTTGAAGACCCAGTACTTC. Based on the CDR3 plus reference TRBV13 and TRBJ2-5, the full variable domain is AAGVIQSPRHLIKEKRETATLKCYPIPRHDTVYWYQQGPGQDPQFLISFYEKMQSDKGSIPDRFSAQQFSDYHSELNMSSLELGDSALYFCASSEQWSDGLKTQYFGPGTRLLVL.

This clonotype showed up just once. This may come from a read error, since a much larger clone is one base off. The rearrangement joins TRBV5-5 to TRBJ1-1; perhaps TRBD1 as D (6 bases). Germline V gene data show CDR1 as SGHKS and CDR2 as YYEKEE (reference sequence). The CDR3 is made up of 13 amino acids. The CDR3 DNA sequence: TGTGCCATCAGCTTTAGAGACAGGTTCGAAGCTTTCTTT. It encodes CAISFRDRFEAFF.

This clonotype was detected a few times. At one end the junction does not follow the germline gene, possibly because of a read error. The rearrangement links TRBV6-1 to TRBJ2-5; 9 positions agree with TRBD1. The CDR3 contains 16 residues. Germline V CDR1 and CDR2: MNHNS, SASEGT. CDR3 DNA sequence: TGTGCCAGTACTCCCCCGGGACAGGGTTACCAAGAGACCCAGAACTTT. Translating gives CASTPPGQGYQETQNF.

V usage is TRBV20-1 and J usage is TRBJ1-1; no definite D call. Per the germline V gene, CDR1 is DFQATT and CDR2 is SNEGSKA (reference sequence). CDR3 length: 14 amino acids. Trimming pared 5 bases from V and 1 base from J, leaving 14 bases between. The CDR3 DNA reads as TGCAGTGCTCAACTCCAGGTGACGAACACTGAAGCTTTCTTT. Residues: CSAQLQVTNTEAFF.

J is TRBJ2-7 and V is TRBV20-1; 14 bases agree with TRBD2. This CDR3 spans 13 amino acids. The V gene end was trimmed by 6 bases and the J gene end by 7 bases; junction bases not matched to a gene: 5. Germline lookup yields CDR1 DFQATT and CDR2 SNEGSKA (reference sequence). CDR3 nucleotides: TGCAGTGCGCAGGGACTAGCGGGAGATGAGCAGTACTTC. Its protein product is CSAQGLAGDEQYF.

There are many counts of this clonotype. A much larger clone lies a single base off, so this may be a read error. The rearrangement joins TRBV11-2 to TRBJ2-1, with D hard to call. Germline V gives CDR1 SGHAT, CDR2 FQNNGV. The length of the CDR3 is 9 residues. The CDR3: CATGNEQLF. CDR3 nucleotide sequence: TGTGCCACTGGGAATGAGCAGCTCTTC. The full variable domain, its missing parts supplied by reference TRBV11-2 and TRBJ2-1, is EAGVAQSPRYKIIEKRQSVAFWCNPISGHATLYWYQQILGQGPKLLIQFQNNGVVDDSQLPKDRFSAERLKGVDSTLKIQPAKLEDSAVYLCATGNEQLFGPGTRLTVL.

Of note for this clonotype: A read error may be the cause here, since a much bigger clone is one base away. The chain has TRBV5-5 and TRBJ2-5, with D tentatively TRBD2 (6 bases). CDR3 size: 16 residues. V lost 1 base and J lost 0, with 13 bases in between. Looked up from germline, CDR1 is SGHKS and CDR2 is YYEKEE (reference sequence). The CDR3 here is CASSLRDWAYQETQYF. The CDR3 nucleotides read TGTGCCAGCAGCTTGAGGGACTGGGCGTACCAAGAGACCCAGTACTTC.

A few counts support this clonotype. The V and J genes are TRBV2 and TRBJ2-1, with 7 bases matching TRBD2. Germline V lookup: CDR1 SNHLY, CDR2 FYNNEI. The CDR3 covers 15 residues. V dropped 4 bases and J dropped 8; count of bases not matched to a gene: 11. CDR3 region: CASSVPGLDRHEQFF. The CDR3, as DNA: TGTGCCAGCAGTGTCCCCGGACTAGATCGGCATGAGCAGTTCTTC.

Concerning this clonotype itself: Relative to the germline gene, one junction end is altered; a read error may explain this. The chain combines TRBV6-5 with TRBJ2-2; no definite D call. The CDR3 has 13 amino acids. Germline CDR1 and CDR2: MNHEY and SVGAGI. The CDR3 region is CASSYIYTGELFF. The CDR3 DNA sequence: TGTGCAAGCAGTTACATATACACCGGGGAGCTGTTTTTT.

Note on this clonotype: This could be a read error, since a much larger clone is one nucleotide away. The rearrangement links TRBV28 to TRBJ2-1, with D hard to call. V shed 4 bases and J shed 5 bases, with 12 bases lying between them. The CDR3 totals 14 residues. Germline-derived CDR1 and CDR2 are MDHEN and SYDVKM. CDR3 region: CASSSAWTNNEQFF. The DNA for the CDR3 is TGTGCCAGCAGTTCGGCATGGACGAACAATGAGCAGTTCTTC.

This clonotype was counted ten times or more. The rearrangement links TRBV6-2 or TRBV6-3 to TRBJ2-1, with 9 bases fitting TRBD2. The CDR3 covers 14 residues. The germline V gene encodes CDR1 MNHEY and CDR2 SVGEGT. The V and J ends lost 7 bases and 6 bases, in that order; junction bases with no gene match: 7. CDR3 nucleotides: TGTGCCAGCACCGCGACGGGACTAGCCAATGAGCAGTTCTTC. This translates into CASTATGLANEQFF.

Details on this clonotype: An end of the junction differs from the germline gene, which may be a read error. The V call is TRBV6-5, the J call TRBJ1-6, with D perhaps TRBD1 (6 bases). This CDR3 has 16 residues. Germline lookup yields CDR1 MNHEY and CDR2 SVGAGI. This CDR3 reads CASSYSRGTGNSSLHF. The CDR3 DNA is TGTGCCAGCAGTTACTCTAGGGGGACCGGCAATTCATCCCTCCACTTT.

Points on this clonotype: A read error may produce the germline difference seen at one junction end. The chain has TRBV6-2 or TRBV6-3 and TRBJ2-2; the match to TRBD1 covers 9 bases. Germline V gene data show CDR1 as MNHEY and CDR2 as SVGEGT. The CDR3 has 18 amino acids. The CDR3, as DNA: TGTGCCGGCAGAACATCGGGGACAGGGCAGTTACTCACCGGGGAGCTGTTTTTT. Translating gives CAGRTSGTGQLLTGELFF.